Presented here are 12 T cell receptor beta chains from one specimen sequenced in a study of shared clonotypes between healthy human individuals. Sequencing used immunoSEQ multiplex PCR; TCRdb keeps in-frame clones, though not all of them. The repertoire holds roughly 700,000 clones, around 74% seen once, with under 2% in the top ten. The sequencing input was memory CD4+ T cells sorted from blood. Subset given: CD45RA-negative fraction. The receptors were sampled from a woman aged 30 to 39 in good health.

V usage is TRBV11-2 and J usage is TRBJ1-3; 7 nucleotides align to TRBD1. This CDR3 is built from 14 residues. The V gene end was trimmed by 6 bases and the J gene end by 4 bases; junction bases not matched to a gene: 6. Germline loops: CDR1 SGHAT, CDR2 FQNNGV. CDR3 sequence reads: CASREQGKGNTIYF. The CDR3 nucleotides are TGTGCCAGCAGGGAACAGGGGAAAGGAAACACCATATATTTT.

The chain carries TRBV11-2 and TRBJ1-1; 7 positions agree with TRBD1. V trimming: 5 bases; J trimming: 4 bases; junction bases outside the gene matches: 16. From germline, CDR1 is SGHAT and CDR2 FQNNGV. This CDR3 is built from 17 residues. CDR3 DNA sequence: TGTGCCAGCAGCCGAAGGACAGGCCTAGGGGTTCCCACTGAAGCTTTCTTT. Amino acid sequence: CASSRRTGLGVPTEAFF.

This chain links TRBV19 with TRBJ2-1; TRBD2 agrees at 10 bases. This CDR3 has 14 residues. Germline V lookup: CDR1 LNHDA, CDR2 SQIVND (reference sequence). Trimming removed 5 bases from V and 7 bases from J; junction bases left unmatched: 5. CDR3 residues: CASSSLAGLNEQFF. The CDR3 DNA reads TGTGCCAGTAGTTCACTAGCGGGATTGAATGAGCAGTTCTTC.

This clone was recorded many times. V usage is TRBV19 and J usage is TRBJ2-2; TRBD2 aligns across 14 bases. The CDR3 extends over 18 amino acids. Germline CDR1 LNHDA, CDR2 SQIVND (reference sequence). Germline trimming cut 3 bases from V and 0 bases from J; bases unmatched to any gene: 3. The CDR3 region is CASSIPGLAGANTGELFF. As DNA, the CDR3 is TGTGCCAGTAGTATCCCGGGACTAGCGGGGGCGAACACCGGGGAGCTGTTTTTT.

The V gene is TRBV10-3, the J gene TRBJ1-5; D unresolved. The length of the CDR3 is 14 residues. Germline values: CDR1 ENHRY, CDR2 SYGVKD. The ends were cut back, 4 bases at V and 2 bases at J, with 9 bases in the middle. The CDR3 reads CAISGVGGNQPQHF. CDR3 bases: TGTGCCATCAGTGGGGTTGGGGGCAATCAGCCCCAGCATTTT.

There are a few counts of this clone. The chain is built from TRBV11-3 and TRBJ2-2; D not resolved. With 2 bases removed from V and 0 bases from J, the gap between germline ends came to 10 bases. Germline values: CDR1 SGHNT, CDR2 YENEEA. This CDR3 is built from 16 residues. The CDR3 DNA sequence: TGTGCCAGCAGCTTATTTGCTCCCCCGAACACCGGGGAGCTGTTTTTT. Its translation: CASSLFAPPNTGELFF.

The rearrangement joins TRBV27 to TRBJ1-1; D is unresolved. The germline V gene encodes CDR1 MNHEY and CDR2 SMNVEV (reference sequence). V was trimmed by 10 bases and J by 4 bases, leaving 13 bases between them. The CDR3 has 12 amino acids. The CDR3 nucleotides read TGTGCCACCCAGGCGCGGGGCACTGAAGCTTTCTTT. This encodes CATQARGTEAFF.

The chain has TRBV5-1 and TRBJ2-7; TRBD2 matches 8 bases. The germline CDR1 and CDR2 sequences are SGHRS and YFSETQ. The CDR3 is 15 amino acids. V lost 1 base, J lost 7 bases, and 10 bases stayed unmatched. Here the CDR3 DNA reads TGCGCCAGCAGCTTGACACGGGAGGGCCTTCGGGAGCAGTACTTC. Protein sequence: CASSLTREGLREQYF.

About this clone: The same CDR3 arises from other DNA sequences in this sample as well. CDR3 DNA sequence: TGTGCCAGCAGCGGGGGGACCGGGGAGCTGTTTTTT. Amino acid sequence: CASSGGTGELFF. V usage is TRBV6-6 and J usage is TRBJ2-2, with TRBD2 identical over 7 bases. V lost 6 bases, J lost 5 bases, and 0 bases stayed unmatched. Germline V gene lookup returns CDR1 MNHNY and CDR2 SVGAGI (reference sequence). CDR3 size: 12 residues.

V usage is TRBV7-3 and J usage is TRBJ2-2; D is possibly TRBD1 (6 bases). The germline V gene has CDR1 SGHTA and CDR2 FQGTGA. CDR3 length: 16 residues. V lost 2 bases, J lost 1 base, and 11 bases lay in between. The CDR3 loop reads CASSLSPTGNTGELFF. CDR3 in DNA: TGTGCCAGCAGCTTATCCCCGACAGGGAACACCGGGGAGCTGTTTTTT.

This chain connects TRBV6-5 to TRBJ2-1, with 8 bases that match TRBD1. The CDR3 extends over 12 amino acids. The junction had 8 bases not matched to a gene; V was cut back by 6 bases and J by 13 bases. Per the germline V gene, CDR1 is MNHEY and CDR2 is SVGAGI. The CDR3 sequence is CASSPGTGRQFF. For the CDR3, the DNA is TGTGCCAGCAGCCCCGGGACAGGACGTCAGTTCTTC.

This clone was seen only once. The chain's CDR3 is CASTSGLPSSYEQYF. The CDR3 coding sequence is TGTGCCAGCACCTCAGGGCTTCCTAGCTCCTACGAGCAGTACTTC. The chain joins TRBV28 to TRBJ2-7; D is possibly TRBD1 (5 bases). V gave up 7 bases and J gave up 0 bases, with 16 bases separating them. Germline values: CDR1 MDHEN, CDR2 SYDVKM. The CDR3 contains 15 residues.